Reported below is one T cell receptor (beta chain). The CDR3 runs to 16 residues. V was cut by 0 bases and J by 1 base, with 14 bases left in between. The V gene's germline CDR1 is SGHRS and CDR2 YFSETQ. The entry originates in a study of cytomegalovirus exposure and HLA in healthy donors. Primers included in the PCR were 60 Vbeta and 13 Jbeta primers. Method: immunoSEQ multiplex PCR; TCRdb's copy keeps in-frame clones and lacks some. The sample lists about 130,000 clones, 60% to 80% occurring once. This receptor was obtained from a female donor in good health and CMV-seronegative. The sample taken for sequencing was PBMCs. V is TRBV5-1 and J is TRBJ2-7; D ambiguous. The CDR3 loop reads CASSLGGQLGSYEQYF. In DNA form, the CDR3 reads TGCGCCAGCAGCTTGGGCGGCCAGTTGGGTTCCTACGAGCAGTACTTC.